The sequence of this T cell receptor (beta chain) was determined in a study of T cells in Graves' hyperthyroidism and ophthalmopathy. Study-wide findings and caveats: Stable hyperthyroidism was separated from ophthalmopathy by a model based on 13 V-J features. For ophthalmopathy, model prediction preceded onset by a median about six months.

The CDR3 consists of 13 residues. Germline values: CDR1 SNHLY, CDR2 FYNNEI. The ends were cut back, 8 bases at V and 3 bases at J, with 11 bases in the middle. Details on this clonotype: Its antigen is undetermined. A much larger clone lies a single base off, so this may be a read error.

RNA transcripts were the template for amplifying TCR beta CDR3 regions. During a first-round RT-PCR of the TCR CDR3, the HTBI primer set was used. One entry per CDR3 protein, called by TCRdb with MiXCR from the multiplex PCR reads. Found here are approximately 640,000 distinct CDR3 sequences, about 45% of them singletons; the top ten hold approximately 7.2%. The chain couples TRBV2 to TRBJ1-5; D is unclear. The specimen sequenced was peripheral blood or thyroid tissue (not recorded which). The receptor comes from an adult man with Graves' disease, either hyperthyroidism or ophthalmopathy (not recorded which). CDR3 region: CASDTESNQPQHF. CDR3 DNA: TGTGCCAGCGATACGGAGTCCAATCAGCCCCAGCATTTT.